This note documents a single T cell receptor beta chain sequence. Its antigen has not been determined. No base quality values were provided; no much bigger clone lies one nucleotide off. The source of the sample is a study of blood T cell repertoires in COVID-19 (TCRdb year 2020). For the study in its entirety: Samples covering the acute and convalescent phases of COVID-19 were provided by collaborators in the United States, Italy and Spain. The prospective study material was composed of cDNA or gDNA derived from T cells, B-cell-depleted T cells, or PBMCs. Subjects who had been exposed to COVID-19, were actively infected with it, or had recovered from it provided the deeply sampled blood TCRbeta repertoires that made up the dataset. The repertoires were made available in a free public database intended to serve as a resource for research on the immune response to SARS-CoV-2. The samples were drawn from two sources: the first 160 participants of the ongoing ImmuneRACE study, and 1,000 to 1,500 subjects contributed by 6 global collaborators. Sample metadata almost always included a de-identified subject ID, COVID-19 status, age in years and sex. Where available, HLA class I and class II types were taken from metadata supplied by the sample provider and were not determined by assay-based typing. The paper as a whole reports these results and caveats: How much clinical and demographic metadata was included differed by source and by participant, and the metadata was provided uncurated.

Whole blood was collected in K2EDTA tubes by collaborating institutions according to the institutions' own protocols. For TCRbeta analysis, collaborators shipped samples in one of three forms: frozen whole blood, isolated PBMCs, or DNA extracted from either of those sample types. Per the germline V gene, SGHDN is the CDR1 and FVKESK is the CDR2. V is shortened by 2 bases, J by 1 base, and the region joining them spans 9 bases. The CDR3, cysteine through phenylalanine, is 14 amino acids long. Of the read, only the CDR3 DNA is kept; its 42 bases are in frame from base 1. TCRbeta CDR3 regions were amplified from genomic DNA by means of the immunoSEQ Assay, a bias-controlled multiplex PCR. Under the source paper's analysis protocol: Nucleated cell counts per sample were estimated from amplification of reference gene primers within the assay. To quantify the absolute abundance of each unique TCRbeta CDR3 rearrangement, sequence reads were collapsed and filtered. For each sample, productive Simpson clonality was calculated as the square root of Simpson's diversity index across productive rearrangements. TCRdb mirrors the immuneACCESS table, restricted to in-frame sequences. Some clones are absent from its copies; in checked studies, under half trace to an unresolved V gene, and the reason for the others is unknown. That table supplies the V and J calls and clone size; D and trimming were determined from the DNA. The sample table contains about 250,000 clones; only one count was recorded for 85% to 90% of them. Over 1.1% of the sample belongs to the ten largest clones.

The origin of this receptor is a man aged 80 or over with acute or convalescent COVID-19. The sequenced sample consisted of peripheral blood. Recombination joined TRBV14 with TRBJ2-7; a tentative D match to TRBD1 spans 6 bases. The sequenced DNA: TGTGCCAGCAGCCAAATCGACAGGTCCTACGAGCAGTACTTC. This encodes CASSQIDRSYEQYF.